Listed below are T cell receptor beta chains from one sample, sequenced in a study of technical replicates of blood from a handful of donors. Clones were sequenced by immunoSEQ multiplex PCR, and TCRdb holds only the in-frame ones, with some missing. Of approximately 76,000 clones detected, around 86% appear once; the ten largest clones hold roughly 4.5%. Sequencing was performed on PBMCs. Every receptor here comes from a human donor in good health. Some clones in this sample may be carry-over from other donors' samples. Both conserved end residues are part of each CDR3. A D gene is named only where the DNA matches it firmly. For some rows the clone size is stated as once, few or many, or as a class when expanded; others skip it.

TRBD1,13,TRBJ2-3,.,TRBV25-1,CASSGGQEDTQYF,TGTGCCAGCAGTGGAGGACAGGAAGATACGCAGTATTTT
.,12,TRBJ2-7,.,TRBV30,CAWSVSAYEQYF,TGTGCCTGGAGTGTATCAGCCTACGAGCAGTACTTC
.,14,TRBJ2-1,.,TRBV5-4,CASSPPGIGNEQFF,TGTGCCAGCAGCCCTCCGGGGATCGGGAATGAGCAGTTCTTC
.,14,TRBJ2-7,few,TRBV4-3,CASSHPPVASEQYF,TGCGCCAGCAGCCATCCGCCCGTAGCCTCCGAGCAGTACTTC
.,15,TRBJ2-1,.,TRBV4-1,CASSQDQLVRYEQFF,TGCGCCAGCAGCCAAGATCAGCTAGTCCGGTACGAGCAGTTCTTC
TRBD2,17,TRBJ2-3,.,TRBV5-6,CASNLAFSGGFTDTQYF,TGTGCCAGCAACCTGGCTTTTAGCGGGGGCTTCACAGATACGCAGTATTTT
TRBD2,15,TRBJ2-7,.,TRBV12-5,CASGRPRGGAYEQYF,TGTGCTAGTGGACGACCTCGCGGGGGGGCCTACGAGCAGTACTTC
TRBD2,15,TRBJ2-5,.,TRBV4-2,CASSQGRSGRETQYF,TGTGCCAGCAGCCAAGGCCGTAGCGGGAGAGAGACCCAGTACTTC
TRBD1,17,TRBJ2-2,.,TRBV5-1,CASSLAGQAANTGELFF,TGCGCCAGCAGCTTGGCTGGACAGGCCGCGAACACCGGGGAGCTGTTTTTT
.,17,TRBJ2-6,.,TRBV7-3,CASSLGGGQPGANVLTF,TGTGCCAGCAGCTTAGGCGGGGGCCAGCCTGGGGCCAACGTCCTGACTTTC
TRBD2,14,TRBJ2-7,.,TRBV18,CASSPLADGREQYF,TGTGCCAGCTCACCACTTGCGGACGGGAGGGAGCAGTACTTC
TRBD2,16,TRBJ2-3,.,TRBV18,CASSARASGSTDTQYF,TGTGCCAGCTCGGCAAGGGCTAGCGGGAGCACAGATACGCAGTATTTT
TRBD1,16,TRBJ2-2,.,TRBV10-1,CASSGPGQGGTGELFF,TGCGCCAGCAGTGGACCCGGACAGGGAGGCACCGGGGAGCTGTTTTTT
TRBD2,16,TRBJ2-3,few,TRBV7-9,CASSLLAGVVPDTQYF,TGTGCCAGCAGCCTACTAGCGGGAGTTGTCCCAGATACGCAGTATTTT
.,15,TRBJ2-1,.,TRBV6-5,CASSYVRGSNHEQFF,TGTGCCAGCAGTTACGTTCGAGGGAGCAATCATGAGCAGTTCTTC
.,16,TRBJ2-2,.,TRBV7-3,CASTRGPGANTGELFF,TGTGCCAGCACTAGGGGACCAGGGGCGAACACCGGGGAGCTGTTTTTT
.,15,TRBJ2-1,few,TRBV29-1,CSVEKGRGSANEQFF,TGCAGCGTTGAGAAGGGCCGGGGTAGCGCCAATGAGCAGTTCTTC
.,12,TRBJ1-1,few,TRBV5-1,CASKSGGTEAFF,TGCGCCAGCAAGTCTGGAGGAACTGAAGCTTTCTTT
TRBD1,13,TRBJ1-1,.,TRBV27,CASGHRGWTEAFF,TGTGCCAGCGGACACAGGGGTTGGACTGAAGCTTTCTTT
TRBD2,17,TRBJ2-6,.,TRBV10-3,CATAVLAGGSGANVLTF,TGTGCCACAGCCGTACTAGCGGGAGGCTCTGGGGCCAACGTCCTGACTTTC
TRBD1,15,TRBJ1-5,.,TRBV30,CAWSTQGQANQPQHF,TGTGCCTGGAGTACCCAGGGACAGGCCAATCAGCCCCAGCATTTT
.,17,TRBJ1-1,few,TRBV4-3,CASSQDGRQGSDTEAFF,TGCGCCAGCAGCCAAGATGGGCGGCAGGGAAGTGACACTGAAGCTTTCTTT
TRBD2,14,TRBJ2-7,.,TRBV7-3,CASSVASGTYEQYF,TGTGCCAGCAGCGTAGCTAGCGGTACCTACGAGCAGTACTTC
.,13,TRBJ2-7,.,TRBV30,CAWRPDTLSEQYF,TGTGCCTGGAGACCGGACACACTAAGCGAGCAGTACTTC
.,13,TRBJ1-1,.,TRBV2,CASSVAGGTEAFF,TGTGCCAGCAGTGTGGCCGGGGGGACTGAAGCTTTCTTT
TRBD2,13,TRBJ2-1,.,TRBV7-3,CASSQGLQYEQFF,TGTGCCAGCAGCCAGGGACTACAGTATGAGCAGTTCTTC
TRBD2,16,TRBJ2-1,.,TRBV11-2,CASSPPGTSHYNEQFF,TGTGCCAGCAGCCCCCCCGGGACTAGCCATTACAATGAGCAGTTCTTC
TRBD1,16,TRBJ2-2,once,TRBV5-6,CASSLWTGANTGELFF,TGTGCCAGCAGCCTATGGACAGGGGCGAACACCGGGGAGCTGTTTTTT
TRBD2,16,TRBJ2-1,.,TRBV18,CASSPVETSRWGEQFF,TGTGCCAGCTCGCCGGTCGAGACTAGCAGGTGGGGTGAGCAGTTCTTC
TRBD1,15,TRBJ1-5,.,TRBV19,CASSPRDRGIQPQHF,TGTGCCAGTAGTCCCCGGGACAGGGGGATTCAGCCCCAGCATTTT
TRBD1,16,TRBJ2-7,.,TRBV5-1,CASSLATGAYTYEQYF,TGCGCCAGCAGCTTGGCGACAGGGGCCTATACCTACGAGCAGTACTTC
.,15,TRBJ1-2,.,TRBV30,CAWTRAALGNYGYTF,TGTGCCTGGACTCGTGCAGCGTTGGGTAACTATGGCTACACCTTC